Listed below are T cell receptor beta chains from one sample, sequenced in a study of shared clonotypes between healthy human individuals. Method: immunoSEQ multiplex PCR; TCRdb's copy keeps in-frame clones and lacks some. The sample yields 600,000 to 800,000 clones, 55% to 75% seen once. The material sequenced was memory CD4+ T cells sorted from blood. All receptors derive from a woman aged 30 to 39 in good health. The CDR3 runs from the conserved cysteine through the conserved F or W. A D gene is named only where the DNA matches it firmly. Clone size appears in some rows only: once, few, many, or a class for an expanded clone.

len: 13; abundance: .; v_gene: TRBV2; d_gene: TRBD1; j_gene: TRBJ2-7; CDR3aa: CASKMGTGGEQYF; CDR3nt: TGTGCCAGCAAAATGGGGACAGGGGGCGAGCAGTACTTC
len: 15; abundance: once; v_gene: TRBV5-6; d_gene: .; j_gene: TRBJ1-1; CDR3aa: CASSLTRTLNTEAFF; CDR3nt: TGTGCCAGCAGCTTGACACGAACACTGAACACTGAAGCTTTCTTT
len: 12; abundance: .; v_gene: TRBV28; d_gene: .; j_gene: TRBJ1-2; CDR3aa: CASRWANLGYTF; CDR3nt: TGTGCCAGCAGGTGGGCAAATCTAGGCTACACCTTC
len: 16; abundance: .; v_gene: TRBV7-9; d_gene: .; j_gene: TRBJ2-7; CDR3aa: CASSSRSGTDSYEQYF; CDR3nt: TGTGCCAGCAGCTCACGCTCCGGGACGGACTCCTACGAGCAGTACTTC
len: 13; abundance: .; v_gene: TRBV9; d_gene: .; j_gene: TRBJ2-3; CDR3aa: CASSPLPTDTQYF; CDR3nt: TGTGCCAGCAGCCCCCTGCCCACAGATACGCAGTATTTT
len: 14; abundance: .; v_gene: TRBV2; d_gene: TRBD1; j_gene: TRBJ2-7; CDR3aa: CASSLRQGAYEQYF; CDR3nt: TGTGCCAGCAGTTTGAGGCAGGGGGCCTACGAGCAGTACTTC
len: 10; abundance: .; v_gene: TRBV20-1; d_gene: .; j_gene: TRBJ1-2; CDR3aa: CSASPGGYTF; CDR3nt: TGCAGTGCTAGTCCAGGTGGCTACACCTTC
len: 16; abundance: .; v_gene: TRBV27; d_gene: TRBD2; j_gene: TRBJ2-1; CDR3aa: CASSPGLAGDYNEQFF; CDR3nt: TGTGCCAGCAGTCCAGGACTAGCGGGAGATTACAATGAGCAGTTCTTC
len: 15; abundance: .; v_gene: TRBV28; d_gene: TRBD1; j_gene: TRBJ2-7; CDR3aa: CASSTPGQISYEQYF; CDR3nt: TGTGCCAGCAGTACCCCGGGACAGATTTCCTACGAGCAGTACTTC
len: 13; abundance: .; v_gene: TRBV28; d_gene: .; j_gene: TRBJ2-7; CDR3aa: CASAFGGSYEQYF; CDR3nt: TGTGCCAGCGCGTTTGGCGGCTCCTACGAGCAGTACTTC
len: 14; abundance: .; v_gene: TRBV27; d_gene: .; j_gene: TRBJ2-2; CDR3aa: CASSLFSLAGELFF; CDR3nt: TGTGCCAGCAGTTTATTTAGTTTGGCCGGGGAGCTGTTTTTT
len: 14; abundance: .; v_gene: TRBV19; d_gene: TRBD1; j_gene: TRBJ1-1; CDR3aa: CASRGQGDGTEAFF; CDR3nt: TGTGCCAGTAGAGGACAGGGGGATGGAACTGAAGCTTTCTTT
len: 21; abundance: .; v_gene: TRBV28; d_gene: .; j_gene: TRBJ2-7; CDR3aa: CASRGRDSLKWSRRHVPEQYF; CDR3nt: TGTGCCAGCCGTGGACGGGACTCCTTAAAGTGGAGTAGACGACATGTGCCCGAGCAGTACTTC
len: 14; abundance: few; v_gene: TRBV11-2; d_gene: .; j_gene: TRBJ1-2; CDR3aa: CASSLPWANYGYTF; CDR3nt: TGTGCCAGCAGCCTTCCCTGGGCTAACTATGGCTACACCTTC
len: 16; abundance: .; v_gene: TRBV30; d_gene: TRBD1; j_gene: TRBJ1-2; CDR3aa: CAGGGDRGRSNYGYTF; CDR3nt: TGTGCCGGGGGTGGGGACAGGGGACGATCTAACTATGGCTACACCTTC
len: 15; abundance: .; v_gene: TRBV11-2; d_gene: TRBD2; j_gene: TRBJ2-1; CDR3aa: CASSTSGTSVNEQFF; CDR3nt: TGTGCCAGCAGTACCAGTGGGACTAGCGTTAATGAGCAGTTCTTC
len: 14; abundance: .; v_gene: TRBV5-1; d_gene: .; j_gene: TRBJ1-1; CDR3aa: CASSQQGDGTEAFF; CDR3nt: TGCGCCAGCAGCCAACAGGGTGACGGGACTGAAGCTTTCTTT
len: 13; abundance: .; v_gene: TRBV5-1; d_gene: .; j_gene: TRBJ1-1; CDR3aa: CASSLREGTEAFF; CDR3nt: TGCGCCAGCAGCTTGCGGGAGGGCACTGAAGCTTTCTTT
len: 12; abundance: .; v_gene: TRBV28; d_gene: .; j_gene: TRBJ1-5; CDR3aa: CASSLSLEPQHF; CDR3nt: TGTGCCAGCAGTTTATCCCTGGAGCCCCAGCATTTT
len: 13; abundance: .; v_gene: TRBV11-2; d_gene: .; j_gene: TRBJ2-7; CDR3aa: CASSQEFLYEQYF; CDR3nt: TGTGCCAGCAGCCAAGAGTTCCTCTACGAGCAGTACTTC
len: 15; abundance: few; v_gene: TRBV28; d_gene: TRBD1; j_gene: TRBJ1-2; CDR3aa: CASSRPGGTNYGYTF; CDR3nt: TGTGCCAGCAGCCGACCAGGGGGAACTAACTATGGCTACACCTTC
len: 14; abundance: .; v_gene: TRBV6-1; d_gene: .; j_gene: TRBJ1-1; CDR3aa: CASSEAGGVFEAFF; CDR3nt: TGTGCCAGCAGTGAAGCGGGCGGGGTGTTTGAAGCTTTCTTT
len: 13; abundance: few; v_gene: TRBV25-1; d_gene: TRBD2; j_gene: TRBJ2-7; CDR3aa: CATLTAGMGEQYF; CDR3nt: TGTGCCACATTGACAGCGGGGATGGGCGAGCAGTACTTC
len: 14; abundance: few; v_gene: TRBV7-9; d_gene: .; j_gene: TRBJ2-1; CDR3aa: CASSLSGPYNEQFF; CDR3nt: TGTGCCAGCAGCTTAAGCGGGCCATACAATGAGCAGTTCTTC
len: 13; abundance: .; v_gene: TRBV7-9; d_gene: TRBD2; j_gene: TRBJ2-7; CDR3aa: CASGAGGPYEQYF; CDR3nt: TGTGCCAGCGGAGCGGGAGGGCCCTACGAGCAGTACTTC
len: 15; abundance: .; v_gene: TRBV6-5; d_gene: TRBD1; j_gene: TRBJ2-5; CDR3aa: CASSADRGVPETQYF; CDR3nt: TGTGCCAGCAGTGCCGACAGGGGAGTCCCAGAGACCCAGTACTTC
len: 14; abundance: .; v_gene: TRBV5-5; d_gene: .; j_gene: TRBJ2-2; CDR3aa: CASSLAWVAGELFF; CDR3nt: TGTGCCAGCAGCTTGGCCTGGGTAGCCGGGGAGCTGTTTTTT
len: 8; abundance: few; v_gene: TRBV20-1; d_gene: .; j_gene: TRBJ1-1; CDR3aa: CSASAAFF; CDR3nt: TGCAGTGCTAGTGCGGCTTTCTTT
len: 15; abundance: .; v_gene: TRBV5-1; d_gene: .; j_gene: TRBJ2-3; CDR3aa: CASSLQGSKTDTQYF; CDR3nt: TGCGCCAGCAGCCTCCAGGGATCGAAAACAGATACGCAGTATTTT